This TCR beta chain was captured by sequencing in a study of control samples from healthy donors and cancer patients. The table came from immunoSEQ multiplex PCR; TCRdb's copy has only in-frame clones and leaves some out. The table records around 76,000 clones, around 95% of them present only once. This CDR3 spans 13 amino acids. CDR1 is SNHLY, CDR2 FYNNEI, per germline. V lost 5 bases to trimming and J lost 5 bases, with 12 bases between them. This chain joins TRBV2 and TRBJ2-5; D ambiguous. The source of this sequence is a woman in her 40s in good health. The material sequenced was blood. Here the CDR3 reads CASSSLGVETQYF. CDR3 nucleotides: TGTGCCAGCAGTAGTCTCGGTGTGGAGACCCAGTACTTC.